This T cell receptor beta chain was sequenced in a study of shared clonotypes between healthy human individuals. Germline lookup yields CDR1 SNHLY and CDR2 FYNNEI. The CDR3 runs to 15 residues. Trimming cost V 6 bases and J 2 bases; bases outside gene matches: 5. As to this clone: Its antigen remains unknown.

Every subset's genomic DNA went evenly onto several immunoSEQ plates. Clones were read by immunoSEQ multiplex PCR, and TCRdb kept only the in-frame ones, dropping some. The table includes about 600,000 clones, around 76% detected once. Points from the study as a whole: Depth of sequencing was expected to influence donor clonotype sharing.

The material sequenced was PBMCs. The receptor was derived from a woman aged 40 to 49 in good health. Some clones in this sample may be carry-over from other donors' samples. This rearrangement joins TRBV2 to TRBJ2-7; 12 positions match TRBD2. The CDR3 DNA reads as TGTGCCAGCAGAGGGACTAGCGGGTACACCTACGAGCAGTACTTC. Its translation: CASRGTSGYTYEQYF. Together with reference TRBV2 and TRBJ2-7, the CDR3 gives the full variable domain: EPEVTQTPSHQVTQMGQEVILRCVPISNHLYFYWYRQILGQKVEFLVSFYNNEISEKSEIFDDQFSVERPDGSNFTLKIRSTKLEDSAMYFCASRGTSGYTYEQYFGPGTRLTVT.